This TCR beta chain was identified during a study of blood T cell repertoires in COVID-19. Background on the study: The samples span acute and convalescent COVID-19 from the United States, Italy and Spain. PBMCs, B-cell-depleted T cells, or T cells were the source of the cDNA or gDNA that made up the material.

A few counts support this clone. In the authors' workflow: It was from reference gene primer amplification that nucleated cell counts were estimated. The assay was immunoSEQ multiplex PCR, and TCRdb's table has in-frame clones only and misses some. That table gives V, J and clone size, and the DNA gave D and trimming. This table has under 95,000 clones, over 70% appearing once. Trimming took 10 bases from V and 1 from J, leaving 14 bases between them. CDR1 is MNHNY, CDR2 SVGAGI, per germline (reference sequence). This CDR3 is built from 14 residues. The rearrangement links TRBV6-6 to TRBJ1-5; D perhaps matches TRBD1 (6 bases). The specimen sequenced was peripheral blood. The origin of this receptor is a man in his forties or fifties with acute or convalescent COVID-19. The CDR3 region has the DNA TGTGCCACCGAACAGGGTGTAAGCAATCAGCCCCAGCATTTT. Its translation is CATEQGVSNQPQHF.